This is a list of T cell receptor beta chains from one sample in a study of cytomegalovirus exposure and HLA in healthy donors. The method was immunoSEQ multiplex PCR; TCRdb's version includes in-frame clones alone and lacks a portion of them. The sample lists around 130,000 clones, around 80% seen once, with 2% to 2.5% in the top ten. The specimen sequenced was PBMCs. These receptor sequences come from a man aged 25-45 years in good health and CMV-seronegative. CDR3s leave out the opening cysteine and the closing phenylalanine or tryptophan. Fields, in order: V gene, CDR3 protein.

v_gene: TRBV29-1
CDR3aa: SAEGQGGQPQH

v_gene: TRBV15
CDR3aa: ATWRPGITGETQY

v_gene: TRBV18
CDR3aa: ASSSQGGGNQPQH

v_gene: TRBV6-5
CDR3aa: ASSASGYGYT

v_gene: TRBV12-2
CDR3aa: ASRLAAAGRPYEQY

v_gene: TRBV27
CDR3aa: ASSNRVTGANVLT

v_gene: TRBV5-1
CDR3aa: ASSFPGDTEAF

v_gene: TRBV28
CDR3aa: ASSPSNRVPNYGYT

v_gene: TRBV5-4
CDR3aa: ASSLAGDRVYEQY

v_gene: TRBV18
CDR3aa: ASSPRAPIEYNEQF

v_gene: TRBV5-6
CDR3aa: ASSFGQGGGQGEQF

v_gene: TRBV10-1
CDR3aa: ASSESGRGYYNEQF

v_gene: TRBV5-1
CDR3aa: ASSLGLAGAVD

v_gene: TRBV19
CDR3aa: ASTQGGGSSPLH

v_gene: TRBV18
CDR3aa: ASSPGTVYNEQF

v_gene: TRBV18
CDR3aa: ASSPEAQGSPLH

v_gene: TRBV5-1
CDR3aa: ASSLGISGYEQY

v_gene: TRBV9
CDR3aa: ASSVGAQQETQY

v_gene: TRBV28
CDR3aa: ASSSPTSRGETQY

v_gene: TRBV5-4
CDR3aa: ASSPGTAREAF

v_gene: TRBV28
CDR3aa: ATRAGGRETQY

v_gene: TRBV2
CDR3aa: ASTYSDTQY

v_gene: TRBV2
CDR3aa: ASSPLGAAYNEQF

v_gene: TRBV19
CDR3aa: ASSNQGPSYEQY

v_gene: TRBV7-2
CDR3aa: ASSPQGIYEQY

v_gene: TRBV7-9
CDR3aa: ASSPPFRFRDSQTQY

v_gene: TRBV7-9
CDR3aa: ASSLGGGGRAF

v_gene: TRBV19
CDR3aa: ASNNRASTDTQY

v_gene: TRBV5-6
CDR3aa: ASSTPKLYTDTQY

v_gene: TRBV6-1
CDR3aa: ASSEALRTGNSYEQY

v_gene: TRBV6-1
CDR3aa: ASSESLHTEAF

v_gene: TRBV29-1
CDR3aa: SGGTGNTGELF

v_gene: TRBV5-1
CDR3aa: ASSLSQNTGELF

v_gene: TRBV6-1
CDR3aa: ASSAPDRESRSPLH

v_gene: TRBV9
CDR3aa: ASSARTSGGQTSSYNEQF

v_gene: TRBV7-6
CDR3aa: ASSLTPREEQY

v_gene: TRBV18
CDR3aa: ASSFAPPTSTDTQY

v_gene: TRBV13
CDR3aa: ASSLGGGAGEQY

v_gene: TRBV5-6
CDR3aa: ASSYPGQGRSYEQY

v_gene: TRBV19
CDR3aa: ASSIDGTSGYT

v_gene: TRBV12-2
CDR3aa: ASRLGRGQGVNEQF

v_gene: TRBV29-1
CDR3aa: SVNPGLAGGETQY

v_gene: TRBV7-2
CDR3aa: ASSLQGRSYEQY

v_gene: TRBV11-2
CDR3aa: ASSLSTYEQY

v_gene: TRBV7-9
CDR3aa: ASSLVKWTGTNQPQH

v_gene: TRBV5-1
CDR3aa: ASSLAQAMGETQY

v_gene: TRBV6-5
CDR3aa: ASRPNPTGIHEQY

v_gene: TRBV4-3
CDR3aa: ASSQAPFPNTEAF

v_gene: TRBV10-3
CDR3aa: AVGLAGGTDTQY

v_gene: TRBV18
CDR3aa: ASSPASTGGLGGPLH

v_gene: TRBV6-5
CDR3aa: ASSYSSRTDYGYT

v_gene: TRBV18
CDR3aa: ASSLGTGGNGYT

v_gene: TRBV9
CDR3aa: ASSSGQGSTDTQY